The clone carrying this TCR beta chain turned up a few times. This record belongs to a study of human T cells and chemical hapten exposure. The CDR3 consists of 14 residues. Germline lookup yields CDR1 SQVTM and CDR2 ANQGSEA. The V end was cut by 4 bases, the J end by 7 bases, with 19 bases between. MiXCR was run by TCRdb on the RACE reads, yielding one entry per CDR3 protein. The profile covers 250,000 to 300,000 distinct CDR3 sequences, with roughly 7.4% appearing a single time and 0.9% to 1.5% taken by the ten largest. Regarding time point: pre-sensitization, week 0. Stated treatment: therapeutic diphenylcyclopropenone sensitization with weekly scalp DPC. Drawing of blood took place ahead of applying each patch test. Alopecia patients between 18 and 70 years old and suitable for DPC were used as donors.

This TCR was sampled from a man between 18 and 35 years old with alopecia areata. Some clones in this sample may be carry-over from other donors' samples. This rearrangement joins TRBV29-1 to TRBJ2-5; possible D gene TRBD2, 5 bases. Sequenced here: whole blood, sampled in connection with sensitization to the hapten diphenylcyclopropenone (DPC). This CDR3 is CSVVGGPGIGTQYF. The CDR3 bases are TGCAGCGTTGTAGGCGGGCCAGGTATCGGGACCCAGTACTTC.